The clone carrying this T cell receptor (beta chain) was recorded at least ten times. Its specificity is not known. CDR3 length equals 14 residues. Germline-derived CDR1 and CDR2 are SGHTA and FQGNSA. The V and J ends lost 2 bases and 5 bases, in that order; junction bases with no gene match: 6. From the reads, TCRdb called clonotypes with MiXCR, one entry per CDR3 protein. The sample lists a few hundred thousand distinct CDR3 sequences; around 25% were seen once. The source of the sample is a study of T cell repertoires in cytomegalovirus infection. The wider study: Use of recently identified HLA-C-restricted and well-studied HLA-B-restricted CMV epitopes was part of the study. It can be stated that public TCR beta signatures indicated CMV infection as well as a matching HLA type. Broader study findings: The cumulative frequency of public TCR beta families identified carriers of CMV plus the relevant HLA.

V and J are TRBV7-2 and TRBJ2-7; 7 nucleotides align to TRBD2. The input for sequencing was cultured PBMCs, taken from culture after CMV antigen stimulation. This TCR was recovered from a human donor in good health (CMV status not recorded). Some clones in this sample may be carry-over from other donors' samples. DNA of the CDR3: TGTGCCAGCAGCTTACCCAGCGGGAAGAACGAGCAGTACTTC. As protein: CASSLPSGKNEQYF.